The text below deals with one T cell receptor beta chain. V was cut by 0 bases and J by 0 bases, with 9 bases left in between. CDR1 is MNHEY, CDR2 SVGAGI, per germline. The CDR3 consists of 16 residues. The data were taken from a study of blood T cells in healthy people across ages. Primed by a sample-barcoded 5' primer and a J-beta primer mix, a second PCR proceeded for roughly 7 to 12 cycles. The template-switch adaptor was a 5' adaptor with 12 random nucleotides. It tagged each cDNA molecule. TCRdb reanalysed the 5' RACE reads using MiXCR and keeps one entry per CDR3 protein. The data contain about 1.6 million distinct CDR3 sequences, approximately 32% of them singletons.

Sample: blood. This TCR was sampled from a woman aged 25 to 45 in good health. The chain has TRBV6-5 and TRBJ1-3; D gene unclear. In DNA, the CDR3 is TGTGCCAGCAGTTACTCGGGCCGTCCCTCTGGAAACACCATATATTTT. This sequence encodes CASSYSGRPSGNTIYF.